One and the same sample provided the 26 T cell receptor beta chains below, sequenced in a study of cytomegalovirus exposure and HLA in healthy donors. Primers for the PCR totalled 60 Vbeta and 13 Jbeta. The repertoire was sequenced with immunoSEQ multiplex PCR; TCRdb's copy has only in-frame clones and lacks some. In the table there are over 250,000 clones, just over 70% of which are singletons. The specimen sequenced was PBMCs. Source of these receptors: a female donor in good health and CMV-seronegative.

This chain links TRBV7-9 with TRBJ1-2, with D maybe TRBD1 (5 bases). Per germline, CDR1 SEHNR and CDR2 FQNEAQ (reference sequence). The CDR3 is 12 residues long. V dropped 5 bases and J dropped 6 bases, with 10 bases sitting between them. The CDR3: CASSPGPNGYTF. DNA for the CDR3: TGTGCCAGCAGCCCAGGGCCAAATGGCTACACCTTC.

The CDR3 loop is CASSEGSSSYNEQFF. DNA of the CDR3: TGTGCCAGCAGTGAAGGGTCTAGCTCCTACAATGAGCAGTTCTTC. This rearrangement joins TRBV6-1 to TRBJ2-1, with D uncertain. Trimming cost V 1 base and J 0 bases, with 7 bases left between them. This CDR3 has 15 amino acids. Germline values: CDR1 MNHNS, CDR2 SASEGT.

This rearrangement joins TRBV7-8 to TRBJ2-7; 8 bases line up with TRBD1. CDR1 is SGHVS and CDR2 is FQNEAQ in the germline V gene. This CDR3 has 15 residues. V gave up 5 bases and J gave up 5 bases; unmatched junction bases: 11. CDR3 region: CASSPRTGKFDEQYF. CDR3 bases: TGTGCCAGCAGCCCCCGGACAGGGAAATTCGACGAGCAGTACTTC.

The V gene is TRBV20-1, the J gene TRBJ2-7; unclear D gene. The CDR3 contains 11 residues. CDR1 is DFQATT, CDR2 SNEGSKA, per germline (reference sequence). V was cut by 3 bases and J by 7 bases, with 10 bases left in between. The CDR3 sequence is CSASRASEQYF. The CDR3 DNA is TGCAGTGCTAGTAGAGCCTCAGAGCAGTACTTC.

This clone has more than one count but fewer than ten. The genes are TRBV5-1 and TRBJ2-2; 8 positions match TRBD2. The CDR3 has 16 amino acids. After removal of 3 bases from V and 0 bases from J, the junction contained 4 bases not matched to a gene. The germline V gene has CDR1 SGHRS and CDR2 YFSETQ. The CDR3 DNA sequence: TGCGCCAGCAGCTCTACTAGCGGAGCGAACACCGGGGAGCTGTTTTTT. This codes for CASSSTSGANTGELFF.

The CDR3 DNA is TGTGCCAGCACCCCCGGACAGGGGAGCTACACCTTC. Amino acids: CASTPGQGSYTF. V gene TRBV2 combines with J gene TRBJ1-2; 9 nucleotides line up with TRBD1. The CDR3 is 12 amino acids. Germline V gene data show CDR1 as SNHLY and CDR2 as FYNNEI. With 7 bases clipped from V and 9 bases from J, the junction kept 6 bases outside the gene matches.

This sequence joins TRBV7-2 and TRBJ1-1; no firm D call. The CDR3 runs 10 residues. Germline V gene sequence: CDR1 SGHTA, CDR2 FQGNSA. Trimming left V 3 bases short and J 7 bases short, with 3 bases between. CDR3 amino acids: CASSFLEAFF. The CDR3 region has the DNA TGTGCCAGCAGCTTCCTTGAAGCTTTCTTT. Filled out from reference TRBV7-2 and TRBJ1-1, the complete variable domain reads GAGVSQSPSNKVTEKGKDVELRCDPISGHTALYWYRQSLGQGLEFLIYFQGNSAPDKSGLPSDRFSAERTGGSVSTLTIQRTQQEDSAVYLCASSFLEAFFGQGTRLTVV.

The chain joins TRBV30 to TRBJ2-2; 7 positions match TRBD2. Trimming took 1 base from V and 4 from J; bases not matched to a gene: 6. Germline V CDR1 and CDR2: GTSNPN, SVGIG (reference sequence). This CDR3 comprises 15 residues. The chain's CDR3 is CAWSAWGRVTGELFF. CDR3 coding DNA: TGTGCCTGGAGTGCATGGGGGAGGGTCACCGGGGAGCTGTTTTTT. The full variable domain, in which reference TRBV30 and TRBJ2-2 provide the parts outside the CDR3, is SQTIHQWPATLVQPVGSPLSLECTVEGTSNPNLYWYRQAAGRGLQLLFYSVGIGQISSEVPQNLSASRPQDRQFILSSKKLLLSDSGFYLCAWSAWGRVTGELFFGEGSRLTVL.

The chain combines TRBV11-3 with TRBJ2-7, with TRBD1 identical over 9 bases. The CDR3 totals 15 residues. CDR1 is SGHNT and CDR2 is YENEEA in the germline V gene. Losses at the gene ends were 4 bases for V and 3 bases for J; bases not matched to a gene: 7. As DNA, the CDR3 is TGTGCCAGCAGCTCCCGAGGGACAGGGAGCTACGAGCAGTACTTC. Protein: CASSSRGTGSYEQYF.

This clone was observed a few times. The rearrangement joins TRBV14 to TRBJ2-3; 7 bases agree with TRBD1. The CDR3 covers 15 residues. From germline, CDR1 is SGHDN and CDR2 FVKESK. After removal of 5 bases from V and 5 bases from J, the junction contained 10 bases not matched to a gene. The CDR3 nucleotides read TGTGCCAGCAGCGAGGCGACAGGGTTCAGAGATACGCAGTATTTT. It specifies CASSEATGFRDTQYF.

The chain joins TRBV28 to TRBJ1-2; 7 bases line up with TRBD1. CDR3 length: 11 amino acids. Germline CDR1 MDHEN, CDR2 SYDVKM. V lost 6 bases and J lost 10; bases outside the gene matches: 5. CDR3: CASRLTGNYTF. In DNA form, the CDR3 reads TGTGCCAGCAGGCTGACAGGGAACTACACCTTC.

This clone showed up just a few times. V gene TRBV28 combines with J gene TRBJ1-2; 7 bases are shared with TRBD1. The CDR3 totals 16 residues. V was pared by 1 base and J by 6 bases, with 11 bases of the junction left unmatched. Germline V gene data show CDR1 as MDHEN and CDR2 as SYDVKM. The CDR3 nucleotides are TGTGCCAGCAGTTTATTTTTGAACAGGGGTTACGATGGCTACACCTTC. Amino acid sequence: CASSLFLNRGYDGYTF.

V usage is TRBV6-5 and J usage is TRBJ2-5; D is perhaps TRBD2 (5 bases). Germline lookup yields CDR1 MNHEY and CDR2 SVGAGI. The CDR3 covers 14 residues. The V end lost 5 bases, the J end lost 7 bases, and 17 bases lay between the germline ends. Here the CDR3 reads CASSEGLLRGTQYF. The CDR3 coding sequence is TGTGCCAGCAGTGAAGGACTCCTGCGAGGGACCCAGTACTTC.

This sequence joins TRBV30 and TRBJ1-3; possibly TRBD1 for D (6 bases). The V and J ends lost 0 bases and 1 base respectively, with 7 bases between them. Germline assignment: CDR1 GTSNPN and CDR2 SVGIG (reference sequence). The CDR3 totals 14 residues. CDR3 sequence: CAWSVTGSGNTIYF. The CDR3 nucleotides read TGTGCCTGGAGTGTAACAGGGTCTGGAAACACCATATATTTT.

This chain connects TRBV19 to TRBJ2-6; 7 positions match TRBD1. The V segment lost 7 bases and the J segment 5 bases; nucleotides outside the gene matches: 11. From germline, CDR1 is LNHDA and CDR2 SQIVND (reference sequence). The CDR3 length is 16 residues. The CDR3 sequence is CASNGAGGNRANVLTF. The CDR3 DNA follows: TGTGCCAGTAATGGGGCAGGGGGTAATCGGGCCAACGTCCTGACTTTC.

The chain joins TRBV11-2 to TRBJ1-1, with D uncertain. Germline V gives CDR1 SGHAT, CDR2 FQNNGV. This CDR3 spans 12 amino acids. V was clipped by 1 base and J by 5 bases, with 5 bases between them. CDR3 DNA: TGTGCCAGCAGCTTAGTCAGTACTGAAGCTTTCTTT. Protein: CASSLVSTEAFF.

The chain joins TRBV5-1 to TRBJ2-7; 11 nucleotides agree with TRBD1. This CDR3 comprises 14 residues. Losses at the gene ends were 4 bases for V and 5 bases for J; bases not matched to a gene: 5. Germline V lookup: CDR1 SGHRS, CDR2 YFSETQ. CDR3 residues: CASSHGQGADEQYF. The CDR3 nucleotides read TGCGCCAGCAGCCATGGACAGGGGGCGGACGAGCAGTACTTC.

The rearrangement uses TRBV2 and TRBJ1-2, with TRBD1 matching over 10 bases. V lost 6 bases to trimming and J lost 2 bases; unmatched junction nucleotides: 6. This CDR3 comprises 15 residues. Germline V lookup: CDR1 SNHLY, CDR2 FYNNEI. CDR3 in DNA: TGTGCCAGCAGGTGGACAGGGGGATCGAACTATGGCTACACCTTC. Encoded protein: CASRWTGGSNYGYTF.

This clone was seen just once. V usage is TRBV6-6 and J usage is TRBJ1-2; 9 bases line up with TRBD1. Germline V gene sequence: CDR1 MNHNY, CDR2 SVGAGI (reference sequence). CDR3 length equals 15 residues. V was clipped by 8 bases and J by 1 base; unmatched bases: 8. The CDR3 loop is CASGDRAGFNYGYTF. The CDR3 region has the DNA TGTGCCAGCGGGGACAGGGCCGGGTTTAACTATGGCTACACCTTC.

The chain carries TRBV6-4 and TRBJ1-5, with a tentative D call TRBD1 (5 bases). Deletions cut 2 bases from V and 10 bases from J, with 24 bases between. The germline CDR1 and CDR2 sequences are MRHNA and SNTAGT. The CDR3 is made up of 17 amino acids. The CDR3 bases are TGTGCCAGCAGTGACCCCGGACATCAACGGTCGAACGAACCCCAGCATTTT. Encoded protein: CASSDPGHQRSNEPQHF.

V is TRBV9 and J is TRBJ2-5; tentative D call: TRBD2 (5 bases). CDR3 length equals 15 residues. V was trimmed by 1 base and J by 2 bases, leaving 12 bases between them. Germline V gene data show CDR1 as SGDLS and CDR2 as YYNGEE. Here the CDR3 DNA reads TGTGCCAGCAGCGTAAGCGGACGGATACAAGAGACCCAGTACTTC. This encodes CASSVSGRIQETQYF.

J is TRBJ2-7 and V is TRBV4-1; TRBD1 aligns across 8 bases. V shed 6 bases and J 0 bases; nucleotides not matched to a gene: 7. Germline CDR1 MGHRA, CDR2 YSYEKL. The CDR3 is 15 amino acids. The CDR3: CASSQTTGGSYEQYF. The CDR3 DNA is TGCGCCAGCAGTCAGACCACAGGGGGCTCCTACGAGCAGTACTTC.

The V call is TRBV5-4, the J call TRBJ2-5; possibly TRBD2 for D (5 bases). CDR3 length equals 15 residues. Trimming removed 0 bases at V and 1 base at J, with 10 bases between. The germline V gene has CDR1 SGHNT and CDR2 YYREEE (reference sequence). The CDR3 nucleotides read TGTGCCAGCAGCTTGGGGCCGGGGTTCCAAGAGACCCAGTACTTC. Protein: CASSLGPGFQETQYF.

CDR3 sequence: CASRPPGQGLDYTF. In nucleotides, the CDR3 is TGTGCCAGCAGACCCCCGGGACAGGGTTTGGACTACACCTTC. This chain uses TRBV28 with TRBJ1-2; TRBD1 matches at 9 bases. Per the germline V gene, CDR1 is MDHEN and CDR2 is SYDVKM. Losses at the gene ends were 6 bases for V and 10 bases for J; bases not matched to a gene: 12. CDR3 size: 14 residues.

The chain links TRBV7-9 to TRBJ2-7, with 11 bases aligning to TRBD1. Per germline, CDR1 SEHNR and CDR2 FQNEAQ (reference sequence). CDR3 length equals 18 residues. Trimming at V came to 5 bases and at J to 3 bases, leaving 15 bases not matched to a gene. The chain's CDR3 is CASSAPARAGQGGYEQYF. The DNA of the CDR3 is TGTGCCAGCAGCGCACCGGCTAGGGCGGGACAGGGGGGCTACGAGCAGTACTTC.

About this clone itself: The junction departs from germline at one end; a sequencing error may be responsible. The chain uses TRBV7-2 and TRBJ2-7; 10 bases map to TRBD1. Per the germline V gene, CDR1 is SGHTA and CDR2 is FQGNSA. The CDR3 runs to 13 residues. CDR3 sequence: CASSRGQGRPGDF. In DNA, the CDR3 is TGTGCCAGCAGCCGGGGACAGGGGCGTCCTGGGGACTTC.